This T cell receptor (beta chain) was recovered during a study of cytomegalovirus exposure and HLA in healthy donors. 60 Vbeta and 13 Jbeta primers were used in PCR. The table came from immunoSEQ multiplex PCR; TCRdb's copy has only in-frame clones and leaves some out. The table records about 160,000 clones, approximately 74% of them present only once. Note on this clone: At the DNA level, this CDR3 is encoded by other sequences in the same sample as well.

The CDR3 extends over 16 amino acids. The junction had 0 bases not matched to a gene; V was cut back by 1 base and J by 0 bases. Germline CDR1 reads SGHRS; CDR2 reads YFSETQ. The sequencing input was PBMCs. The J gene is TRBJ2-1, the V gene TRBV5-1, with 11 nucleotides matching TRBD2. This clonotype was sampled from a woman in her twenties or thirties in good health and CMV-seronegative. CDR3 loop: CASSLTSGSSYNEQFF. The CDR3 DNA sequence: TGCGCCAGCAGCTTGACTAGCGGGAGCTCCTACAATGAGCAGTTCTTC.